Presented here are 27 T cell receptor beta chains from one specimen sequenced in a study of metastatic and nonmetastatic thyroid tumors. Among the patients, none had received any treatment before thyroid surgery. With MiXCR, TCRdb reprocessed the PCR reads. The sample holds some 25,000 clones, over 10% seen once. Input material: blood. The source is a female donor with papillary thyroid cancer or a benign thyroid nodule (not recorded which). Some clones in this sample may be carry-over from other donors' samples.

J is TRBJ2-3 and V is TRBV30, with TRBD1 matching over 9 bases. The length of the CDR3 is 14 residues. The germline CDR1 and CDR2 sequences are GTSNPN and SVGIG (reference sequence). V lost 3 bases, J lost 2 bases, and 3 bases stayed unmatched. CDR3: CAWSRTGVTDTQYF. The CDR3 DNA follows: TGTGCCTGGAGCCGGACAGGGGTCACAGATACGCAGTATTTT.

V is TRBV5-1 and J is TRBJ2-3; 11 nucleotides line up with TRBD2. Per the germline V gene, CDR1 is SGHRS and CDR2 is YFSETQ. The length of the CDR3 is 18 residues. The V gene end was trimmed by 4 bases and the J gene end by 0 bases; junction bases not matched to a gene: 10. This CDR3 reads CASSDSGRAHPSTDTQYF. The CDR3 DNA follows: TGCGCCAGCAGCGATAGCGGGAGGGCCCACCCCAGCACAGATACGCAGTATTTT.

There are many counts of this clone. The genes are TRBV7-6 and TRBJ1-1; D perhaps matches TRBD1 (5 bases). V lost 0 bases, J lost 0 bases, and 5 bases lay in between. Germline CDR1 reads SGHVS; CDR2 reads FNYEAQ. This CDR3 comprises 14 residues. This CDR3 is CASSLAGVNTEAFF. The CDR3 region has the DNA TGTGCCAGCAGCTTAGCAGGGGTGAACACTGAAGCTTTCTTT.

This clone has at least ten counts. V is TRBV9 and J is TRBJ2-6; the D is unclear. In germline, CDR1 is SGDLS, CDR2 YYNGEE. The CDR3 is 13 amino acids. V lost 3 bases, J lost 12 bases, and 13 bases lay in between. The CDR3 spells CASSAEPPSVLTF. The CDR3 DNA follows: TGTGCCAGCAGCGCCGAGCCCCCCAGCGTCCTGACTTTC.

At least ten counts were recorded for this clone. The chain carries TRBV10-3 and TRBJ1-2; tentatively, D is TRBD1 (5 bases). Germline V gene data show CDR1 as ENHRY and CDR2 as SYGVKD. The CDR3 length is 14 residues. The germline V and J ends were trimmed by 2 bases and 4 bases, with 11 bases remaining between them. The CDR3 bases are TGTGCCATCAGTGAGGACCCAGGGACCTATGGCTACACCTTC. The encoded protein is CAISEDPGTYGYTF.

In its sample, this clone was seen many times. This chain joins TRBV19 and TRBJ2-1, with 8 bases identical to TRBD2. V lost 4 bases, J lost 1 base, and 6 bases stayed unmatched. Germline V gene sequence: CDR1 LNHDA, CDR2 SQIVND (reference sequence). This CDR3 contains 16 residues. As DNA, the CDR3 is TGTGCCAGTAGTAGGCAACTAGCGGCATCCTACAATGAGCAGTTCTTC. It codes for CASSRQLAASYNEQFF.

This clone has only a few counts. CDR3 in DNA: TGTGCCAGCAGTTTAGCGCTAGTGGGGGGCAATGAGCAGTTCTTC. It yields the protein CASSLALVGGNEQFF. The V call is TRBV12-3 or TRBV12-4, the J call TRBJ2-1; TRBD2 is a possible D gene (6 bases). V was pared by 0 bases and J by 6 bases, with 12 bases between. The CDR3 extends over 15 amino acids.

DNA for the CDR3: TGCAGTGCTAGAGTGTCCGGATACAATGAGCAGTTCTTC. Translated: CSARVSGYNEQFF. This sequence joins TRBV20-1 and TRBJ2-1; D is ambiguous. Germline lookup yields CDR1 DFQATT and CDR2 SNEGSKA (reference sequence). V was clipped by 1 base and J by 4 bases, with 8 bases between them. The length of the CDR3 is 13 residues.

In its sample, this clone was seen many times. V and J are TRBV19 and TRBJ2-1, with TRBD1 matching over 7 bases. This CDR3 is built from 15 residues. Trimming at V came to 5 bases and at J to 0 bases, leaving 4 bases not matched to a gene. Germline assignment: CDR1 LNHDA and CDR2 SQIVND (reference sequence). The CDR3 DNA follows: TGTGCCAGTAGTCCCGGGACAGCCTCCTACAATGAGCAGTTCTTC. Protein: CASSPGTASYNEQFF.

This clone was counted many times. This chain joins TRBV19 and TRBJ2-7; either TRBD1 or TRBD2 may fit D (6 bases each). V was pared by 1 base and J by 7 bases, with 17 bases between. CDR3 length: 15 amino acids. CDR1 is LNHDA, CDR2 SQIVND, per germline (reference sequence). CDR3 loop: CASSIVGGVQMEQYF. For the CDR3, the DNA is TGTGCCAGTAGTATAGTGGGGGGCGTCCAGATGGAGCAGTACTTC.

In its sample, this clone was seen many times. The V call is TRBV3-1, the J call TRBJ1-6, with unresolved D. This CDR3 contains 15 residues. Germline values: CDR1 LGHDT, CDR2 YNNKEL (reference sequence). V shed 1 base and J shed 5 bases, with 9 bases lying between them. This chain's CDR3 is CASSQVVNNNSPLHF. CDR3 nucleotides: TGTGCCAGCAGCCAAGTAGTCAATAATAATTCACCCCTCCACTTT.

This clone occurred once. The chain recombines TRBV5-1 with TRBJ1-3, with D maybe TRBD1 (5 bases). Trimming pared 1 base from V and 4 bases from J, leaving 6 bases between. CDR1 is SGHRS, CDR2 YFSETQ, per germline. The CDR3 sequence is 13 residues long. The CDR3 loop reads CASSLTGGNTIYF. CDR3 DNA sequence: TGCGCCAGCAGCTTGACAGGCGGAAACACCATATATTTT.

This clone was counted a few times. J is TRBJ2-7 and V is TRBV6-1, with unresolved D. Germline CDR1 and CDR2: MNHNS and SASEGT. V lost 8 bases to trimming and J lost 1 base, with 15 bases between them. The CDR3 contains 14 residues. The CDR3 loop is CASARHKGSYEQYV. CDR3 DNA: TGTGCCAGCGCGAGACATAAGGGTTCCTACGAGCAGTACGTC.

This clone was detected many times. The chain joins TRBV20-1 to TRBJ2-3; D remains ambiguous. This CDR3 contains 12 residues. V lost 6 bases to trimming and J lost 0 bases, with 7 bases between them. CDR1 and CDR2 (germline): DFQATT, SNEGSKA (reference sequence). The CDR3 region has the DNA TGCAGTGCGTTGGACAGCACAGATACGCAGTATTTT. This gives the protein CSALDSTDTQYF.

In its sample, this clone was seen many times. The rearrangement uses TRBV6-2 or TRBV6-3 and TRBJ1-5; TRBD1 matches 8 bases. The CDR3 is made up of 15 amino acids. V was pared by 4 bases and J by 2 bases, with 4 bases of the junction left unmatched. Germline CDR1 MNHEY, CDR2 SVGEGT. CDR3 amino acids: CASSSPGQGNQPQHF. CDR3 sequence (DNA): TGTGCCAGCAGTTCCCCGGGACAGGGCAATCAGCCCCAGCATTTT.

This clone was seen ten or more times. V usage is TRBV20-1 and J usage is TRBJ1-2; no definite D call. Trimming took off 2 bases at V and 2 bases at J, with 6 bases between the two ends. The CDR3 contains 12 residues. Germline V gene lookup returns CDR1 DFQATT and CDR2 SNEGSKA (reference sequence). CDR3 region: CSARNQNYGYTF. The DNA for the CDR3 is TGCAGTGCTAGAAACCAGAACTATGGCTACACCTTC.

This clone was counted at least ten times. This chain uses TRBV6-5 with TRBJ2-6, with a weak D call TRBD1 (6 bases). Germline CDR1 reads MNHEY; CDR2 reads SVGAGI. V was shortened by 7 bases and J by 0 bases, with 22 bases between the two germline ends. This CDR3 contains 19 residues. CDR3 loop: CASILLRTALLSGANVLTF. CDR3 coding DNA: TGTGCCAGCATCCTACTCCGGACAGCCCTTCTCTCTGGGGCCAACGTCCTGACTTTC.

This clone is judged medium-sized. This chain joins TRBV3-1 and TRBJ2-6; 8 nucleotides line up with TRBD1. The CDR3 loop spans 14 amino acids. Germline V gene lookup returns CDR1 LGHDT and CDR2 YNNKEL (reference sequence). V was pared by 4 bases and J by 11 bases, with 7 bases of the junction left unmatched. This chain's CDR3 is CASSLGTGGYVLTF. In DNA, the CDR3 is TGTGCCAGCAGCCTCGGGACAGGTGGGTACGTCCTGACTTTC. Full variable domain (remainder filled in from reference TRBV3-1 and TRBJ2-6): DTAVSQTPKYLVTQMGNDKSIKCEQNLGHDTMYWYKQDSKKFLKIMFSYNNKELIINETVPNRFSPKSPDKAHLNLHINSLELGDSAVYFCASSLGTGGYVLTFGAGSRLTVL.

This clone was observed many times. The CDR3 protein is CASSLQTGVSSYEQYF. In DNA form, the CDR3 reads TGTGCCAGCAGTTTACAGACAGGGGTAAGCTCCTACGAGCAGTACTTC. The V gene is TRBV28, the J gene TRBJ2-7; 8 bases map to TRBD1. The J segment lost 0 bases and the V segment lost 2 bases, leaving 6 bases of the junction unmatched. The CDR3 runs 16 residues. CDR1 is MDHEN and CDR2 is SYDVKM in the germline V gene.

This clone was seen ten or more times. This chain joins TRBV4-1 and TRBJ2-1; D not certain. V was shortened by 0 bases and J by 15 bases, with 21 bases between the two germline ends. The CDR3 is 15 residues long. Germline CDR1 is MGHRA and CDR2 is YSYEKL. As DNA, the CDR3 is TGCGCCAGCAGCCAAGATTCTCGTGGTAGGGCAGCCGGGTTCTTC. Its protein is CASSQDSRGRAAGFF.

This clone has at least ten counts. V and J are TRBV7-2 and TRBJ2-4; the match to TRBD2 covers 7 bases. The CDR3 runs to 13 residues. Germline V gene sequence: CDR1 SGHTA, CDR2 FQGNSA. Trimming removed 7 bases from V and 6 bases from J; junction bases left unmatched: 6. This chain's CDR3 is CASTWGGGNIQYF. In DNA form, the CDR3 reads TGTGCCAGCACCTGGGGGGGGGGAAACATTCAGTACTTC.

This clone was counted ten times or more. The rearrangement uses TRBV28 and TRBJ2-7; possible D gene TRBD2, 6 bases. From germline, CDR1 is MDHEN and CDR2 SYDVKM. V was trimmed by 0 bases and J by 2 bases, leaving 26 bases between them. CDR3 size: 20 residues. DNA for the CDR3: TGTGCCAGCAGTTTATGGGGCGGTGGGGCGGGACGAAAACTCACCTACGAGCAGTACTTC. The encoded protein is CASSLWGGGAGRKLTYEQYF. Full variable domain (missing parts from reference TRBV28 and TRBJ2-7): DVKVTQSSRYLVKRTGEKVFLECVQDMDHENMFWYRQDPGLGLRLIYFSYDVKMKEKGDIPEGYSVSREKKERFSLILESASTNQTSMYLCASSLWGGGAGRKLTYEQYFGPGTRLTVT.

This clone was recorded many times. J is TRBJ2-3 and V is TRBV11-1, with 10 bases aligning to TRBD1. The germline V gene has CDR1 SGHAT and CDR2 FQDESV (reference sequence). The CDR3 consists of 15 residues. The junction had 3 bases not matched to a gene; V was cut back by 4 bases and J by 2 bases. The CDR3 sequence is CASSSGTGDTDTQYF. CDR3 nucleotides: TGTGCCAGCAGCTCCGGGACAGGGGACACAGATACGCAGTATTTT.

There are many counts of this clone. The rearrangement uses TRBV2 and TRBJ2-7; 8 bases are a match to TRBD1. V shed 10 bases, J shed 10 bases, and the junction held 9 bases outside the gene matches. CDR3 length equals 11 residues. The germline gives CDR1 SNHLY, CDR2 FYNNEI. CDR3 region: CATKKDRVQYF. As DNA, the CDR3 is TGTGCCACCAAAAAGGACAGGGTTCAGTACTTC. The full variable domain, with the rest looked up from reference TRBV2 and TRBJ2-7, is EPEVTQTPSHQVTQMGQEVILRCVPISNHLYFYWYRQILGQKVEFLVSFYNNEISEKSEIFDDQFSVERPDGSNFTLKIRSTKLEDSAMYFCATKKDRVQYFGPGTRLTVT.

There are many counts of this clone. This chain joins TRBV18 and TRBJ2-7; D possibly matches TRBD1 or TRBD2 (5 bases each). Germline loops: CDR1 KGHSH, CDR2 LQKENI. With 3 bases removed from V and 3 bases from J, the gap between germline ends came to 21 bases. CDR3 size: 17 residues. CDR3 sequence (DNA): TGTGCCAGCTCACCCGCGGGCATCCGGGGCGATCTCTACGAGCAGTACTTC. Translated: CASSPAGIRGDLYEQYF. Complete variable domain (other parts from reference TRBV18 and TRBJ2-7): NAGVMQNPRHLVRRRGQEARLRCSPMKGHSHVYWYRQLPEEGLKFMVYLQKENIIDESGMPKERFSAEFPKEGPSILRIQQVVRGDSAAYFCASSPAGIRGDLYEQYFGPGTRLTVT.

This clone was seen ten or more times. The V and J genes are TRBV7-3 and TRBJ2-1; D tentatively fits TRBD1 or TRBD2 (5 bases each). Germline CDR1 reads SGHTA; CDR2 reads FQGTGA. The CDR3 is 13 residues long. Trimming took 3 bases from V and 6 from J, leaving 9 bases between them. The CDR3: CASSLVGTNEQFF. The CDR3 DNA reads as TGTGCCAGCAGCTTGGTGGGGACCAATGAGCAGTTCTTC. The variable domain in full, completed from reference TRBV7-3 and TRBJ2-1, reads GAGVSQTPSNKVTEKGKYVELRCDPISGHTALYWYRQSLGQGPEFLIYFQGTGAADDSGLPNDRFFAVRPEGSVSTLKIQRTERGDSAVYLCASSLVGTNEQFFGPGTRLTVL.

This rearrangement joins TRBV29-1 to TRBJ1-3, with no clear D. The V gene's germline CDR1 is SQVTM and CDR2 ANQGSEA. V was shortened by 6 bases and J by 0 bases, with 6 bases between the two germline ends. This CDR3 is 12 amino acids long. CDR3 bases: TGCAGCGTCTCTAGCTCTGGAAACACCATATATTTT. Amino acid sequence: CSVSSSGNTIYF.